One and the same sample provided the 6 T cell receptor beta chains below, sequenced in a study of cytomegalovirus exposure and HLA in healthy donors. Primers for the PCR totalled 60 Vbeta and 13 Jbeta. Sequencing was performed with immunoSEQ multiplex PCR; in TCRdb, only in-frame clones are kept and a portion is missing. The sample includes 95,000 to 150,000 clones, roughly 80% seen only once; the top ten take around 4%. The sequencing input was PBMCs. The source is a man between 18 and 29 years old in good health and CMV-seropositive.

The chain carries TRBV30 and TRBJ1-1, with unresolved D. The CDR3 is 12 residues long. The V end was cut by 3 bases, the J end by 2 bases, with 7 bases between. The V gene's germline CDR1 is GTSNPN and CDR2 SVGIG (reference sequence). For the CDR3, the DNA is TGTGCCTGGAGCGGGGTTAACACTGAAGCTTTCTTT. This gives the protein CAWSGVNTEAFF.

The rearrangement links TRBV19 to TRBJ2-3, with TRBD2 matching over 8 bases. Per the germline V gene, CDR1 is LNHDA and CDR2 is SQIVND (reference sequence). With 6 bases clipped from V and 6 bases from J, the junction kept 8 bases outside the gene matches. The CDR3 consists of 14 residues. The CDR3 sequence: CASSTSGGIDTQYF. For the CDR3, the DNA is TGTGCCAGTAGCACTAGCGGAGGGATTGATACGCAGTATTTT.

The V call is TRBV29-1, the J call TRBJ1-1, with 9 bases fitting TRBD1. Trimming at V came to 6 bases and at J to 2 bases, leaving 10 bases not matched to a gene. The germline gives CDR1 SQVTM, CDR2 ANQGSEA. This CDR3 has 15 amino acids. CDR3 amino acids: CSVGQGGVSNTEAFF. For the CDR3, the DNA is TGCAGCGTGGGACAGGGAGGGGTTTCTAACACTGAAGCTTTCTTT.

This sequence joins TRBV25-1 and TRBJ2-5; D not certain. With the DNA end fitting TRBJ2-7 better, the J assignment may be wrong. The CDR3 covers 13 residues. CDR1 is MGHDK, CDR2 SYGVNS, per germline. The chain's CDR3 is CASSVAESYEQYF. CDR3 coding DNA: TGTGCCAGCAGTGTTGCGGAATCCTACGAGCAGTACTTC.

The CDR3 loop is CASSDRQGVSGELFF. The CDR3 nucleotides read TGCGCCAGCAGTGACCGACAGGGCGTCTCCGGGGAGCTGTTTTTT. This chain uses TRBV10-2 with TRBJ2-2, with 7 bases that match TRBD1. Germline CDR1 reads WSHSY; CDR2 reads SAAADI. The CDR3 loop spans 15 amino acids. After removal of 3 bases from V and 6 bases from J, the junction contained 7 bases not matched to a gene.

V is TRBV4-2 and J is TRBJ1-2, with a tentative D call TRBD1 (6 bases). Germline CDR1 LGHNA, CDR2 YNFKEQ. The CDR3 consists of 15 residues. The germline V and J ends were trimmed by 0 bases and 4 bases, with 12 bases remaining between them. CDR3 residues: CASSQDGQRPYGYTF. The CDR3 DNA reads as TGTGCCAGCAGCCAAGATGGACAGAGACCCTATGGCTACACCTTC.